Detailed here is one T cell receptor (beta chain). The table came from immunoSEQ multiplex PCR; TCRdb's copy has only in-frame clones and leaves some out. The data contain about 54,000 clones, 95% to 96% of them singletons. The V gene end was trimmed by 4 bases and the J gene end by 4 bases; junction bases not matched to a gene: 1. There are 13 residues in the CDR3. The germline gives CDR1 SEHNR, CDR2 FQNEAQ (reference sequence). This record comes from a study of control samples from healthy donors and cancer patients. The specimen was blood. The sequence was obtained from a woman aged 30 to 39 in good health. The chain is built from TRBV7-9 and TRBJ1-2; 9 bases map to TRBD1. CDR3: CASSSGQGYGYTF. DNA of the CDR3: TGTGCCAGCAGCTCGGGACAGGGCTATGGCTACACCTTC.